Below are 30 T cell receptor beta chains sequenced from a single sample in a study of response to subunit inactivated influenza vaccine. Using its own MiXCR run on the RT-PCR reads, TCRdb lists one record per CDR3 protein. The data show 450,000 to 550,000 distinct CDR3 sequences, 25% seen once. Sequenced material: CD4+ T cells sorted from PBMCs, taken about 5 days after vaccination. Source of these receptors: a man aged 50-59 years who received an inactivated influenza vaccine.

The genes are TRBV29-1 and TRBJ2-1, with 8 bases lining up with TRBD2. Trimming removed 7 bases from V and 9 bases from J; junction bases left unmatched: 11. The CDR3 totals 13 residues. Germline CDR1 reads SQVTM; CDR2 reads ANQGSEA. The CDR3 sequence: CSACGGRGGEQFF. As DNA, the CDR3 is TGCAGCGCCTGCGGGGGGCGGGGTGGTGAGCAGTTCTTC.

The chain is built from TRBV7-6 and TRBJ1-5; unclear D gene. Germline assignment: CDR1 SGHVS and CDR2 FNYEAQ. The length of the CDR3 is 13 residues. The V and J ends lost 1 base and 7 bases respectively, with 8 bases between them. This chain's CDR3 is CASSLVPGQPQHF. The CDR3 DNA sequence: TGTGCCAGCAGCTTAGTCCCAGGCCAGCCCCAGCATTTT.

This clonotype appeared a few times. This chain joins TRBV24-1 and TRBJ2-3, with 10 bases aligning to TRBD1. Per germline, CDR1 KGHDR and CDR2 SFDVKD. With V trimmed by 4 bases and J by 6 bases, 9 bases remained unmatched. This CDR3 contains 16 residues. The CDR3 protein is CATSDPGTGEEDTQYF. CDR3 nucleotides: TGTGCCACCAGTGACCCCGGGACAGGGGAGGAGGATACGCAGTATTTT.

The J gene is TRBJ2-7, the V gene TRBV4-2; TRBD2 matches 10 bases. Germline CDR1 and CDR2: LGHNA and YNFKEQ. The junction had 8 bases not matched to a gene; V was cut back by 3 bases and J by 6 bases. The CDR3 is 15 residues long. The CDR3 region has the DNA TGTGCCAGCAGCCAGGGACTGGGACTAGCGTCCGAGCAGTACTTC. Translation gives CASSQGLGLASEQYF.

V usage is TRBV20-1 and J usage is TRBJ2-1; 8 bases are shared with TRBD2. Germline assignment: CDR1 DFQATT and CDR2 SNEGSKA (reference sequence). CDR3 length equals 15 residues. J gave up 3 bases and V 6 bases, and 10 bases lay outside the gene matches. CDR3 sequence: CSARVAGHVYNEQFF. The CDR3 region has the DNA TGCAGTGCCCGAGTAGCGGGACACGTCTACAATGAGCAGTTCTTC.

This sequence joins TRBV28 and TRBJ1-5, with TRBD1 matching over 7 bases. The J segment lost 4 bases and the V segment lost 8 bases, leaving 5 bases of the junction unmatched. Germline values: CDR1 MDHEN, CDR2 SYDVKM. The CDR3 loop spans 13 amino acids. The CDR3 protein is CASGPQGNQPQHF. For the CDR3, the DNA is TGTGCCAGCGGTCCACAGGGGAATCAGCCCCAGCATTTT.

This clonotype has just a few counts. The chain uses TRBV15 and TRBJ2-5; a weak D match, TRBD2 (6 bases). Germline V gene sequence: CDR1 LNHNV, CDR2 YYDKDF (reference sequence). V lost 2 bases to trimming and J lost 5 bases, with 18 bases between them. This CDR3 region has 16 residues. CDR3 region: CATSRYRDSSRETQYF. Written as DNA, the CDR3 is TGTGCCACCAGCAGATACCGGGACTCCTCTCGGGAGACCCAGTACTTC.

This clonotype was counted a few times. CDR3 nucleotide sequence: TGTGCCAGCACCCCGGTGGGAGGGGGCTACGAGCAGTACTTC. This codes for CASTPVGGGYEQYF. This chain joins TRBV25-1 and TRBJ2-7, with D maybe TRBD2 (7 bases). Germline lookup yields CDR1 MGHDK and CDR2 SYGVNS. This CDR3 comprises 14 residues. Trimming stripped 7 bases from V and 3 bases from J, with 16 bases between.

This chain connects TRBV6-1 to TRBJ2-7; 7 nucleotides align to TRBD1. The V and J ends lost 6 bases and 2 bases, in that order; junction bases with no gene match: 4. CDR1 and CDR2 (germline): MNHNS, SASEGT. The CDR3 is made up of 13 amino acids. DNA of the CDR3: TGTGCCAGCAGCGGGGACAGTACCTACGAGCAGTACTTC. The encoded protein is CASSGDSTYEQYF.

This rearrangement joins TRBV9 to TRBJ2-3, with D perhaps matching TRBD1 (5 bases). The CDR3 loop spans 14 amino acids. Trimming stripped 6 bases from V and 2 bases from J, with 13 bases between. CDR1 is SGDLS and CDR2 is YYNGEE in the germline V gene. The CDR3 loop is CASTSRVNTDTQYF. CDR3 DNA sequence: TGTGCCAGCACTTCCAGGGTAAACACAGATACGCAGTATTTT.

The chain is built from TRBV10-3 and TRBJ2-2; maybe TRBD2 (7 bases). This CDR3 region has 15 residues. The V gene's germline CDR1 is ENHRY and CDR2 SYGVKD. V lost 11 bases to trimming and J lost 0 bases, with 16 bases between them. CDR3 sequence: CASTGGRTNTGELFF. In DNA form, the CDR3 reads TGTGCCTCAACGGGGGGCAGGACGAACACCGGGGAGCTGTTTTTT.

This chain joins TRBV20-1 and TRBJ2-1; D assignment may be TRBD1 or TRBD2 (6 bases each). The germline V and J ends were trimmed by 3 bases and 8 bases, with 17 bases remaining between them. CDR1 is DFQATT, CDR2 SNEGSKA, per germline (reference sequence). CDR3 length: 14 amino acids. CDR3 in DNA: TGCAGTGCTAGGAGGGGGGCCGGAGGCCATGAGCAGTTCTTC. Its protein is CSARRGAGGHEQFF.

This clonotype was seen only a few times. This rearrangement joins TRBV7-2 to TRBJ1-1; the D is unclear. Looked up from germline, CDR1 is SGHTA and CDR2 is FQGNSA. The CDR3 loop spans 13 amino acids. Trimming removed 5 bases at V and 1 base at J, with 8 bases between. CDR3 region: CASSLDANTEAFF. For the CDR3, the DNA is TGTGCCAGCAGCCTAGACGCGAACACTGAAGCTTTCTTT. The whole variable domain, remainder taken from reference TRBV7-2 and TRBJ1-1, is GAGVSQSPSNKVTEKGKDVELRCDPISGHTALYWYRQSLGQGLEFLIYFQGNSAPDKSGLPSDRFSAERTGGSVSTLTIQRTQQEDSAVYLCASSLDANTEAFFGQGTRLTVV.

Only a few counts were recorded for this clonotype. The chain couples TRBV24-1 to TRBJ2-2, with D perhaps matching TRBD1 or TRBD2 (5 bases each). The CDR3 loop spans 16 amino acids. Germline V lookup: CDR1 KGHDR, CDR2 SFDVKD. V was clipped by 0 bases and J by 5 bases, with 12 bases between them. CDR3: CATSDLRTTGTGELFF. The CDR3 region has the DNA TGTGCCACCAGTGATTTGAGGACAACGGGGACCGGGGAGCTGTTTTTT.

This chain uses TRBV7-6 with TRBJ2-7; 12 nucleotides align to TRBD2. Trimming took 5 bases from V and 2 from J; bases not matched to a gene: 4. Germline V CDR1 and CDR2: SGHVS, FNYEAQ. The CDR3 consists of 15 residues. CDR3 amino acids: CASSATSGGPYEQYF. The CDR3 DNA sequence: TGTGCCAGCAGCGCCACTAGCGGGGGGCCCTACGAGCAGTACTTC.

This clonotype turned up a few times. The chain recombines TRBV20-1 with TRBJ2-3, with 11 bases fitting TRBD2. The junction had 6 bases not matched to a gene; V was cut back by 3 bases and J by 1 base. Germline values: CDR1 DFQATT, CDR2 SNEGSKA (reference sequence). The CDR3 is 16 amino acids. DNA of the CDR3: TGCAGTGCTAGCCCCACTAGCGGGAGAGGCACAGATACGCAGTATTTT. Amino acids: CSASPTSGRGTDTQYF.

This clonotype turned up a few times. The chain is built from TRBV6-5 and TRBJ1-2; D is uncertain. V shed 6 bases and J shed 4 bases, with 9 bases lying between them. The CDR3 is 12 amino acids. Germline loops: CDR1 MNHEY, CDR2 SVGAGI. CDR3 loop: CASRRMGYGYTF. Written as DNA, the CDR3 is TGTGCCAGCAGACGAATGGGCTATGGCTACACCTTC.

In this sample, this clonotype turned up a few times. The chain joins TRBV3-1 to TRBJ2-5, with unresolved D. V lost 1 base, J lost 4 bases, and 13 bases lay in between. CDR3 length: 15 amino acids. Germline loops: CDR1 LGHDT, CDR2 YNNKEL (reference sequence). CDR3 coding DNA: TGTGCCAGCAGCCAAGGCTTTACATCTCTAGAGACCCAGTACTTC. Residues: CASSQGFTSLETQYF.

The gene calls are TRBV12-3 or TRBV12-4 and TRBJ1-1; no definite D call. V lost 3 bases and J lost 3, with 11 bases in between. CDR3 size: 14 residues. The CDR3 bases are TGTGCCAGCAGTTTTGGCCTGGACTACACTGAAGCTTTCTTT. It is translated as CASSFGLDYTEAFF.

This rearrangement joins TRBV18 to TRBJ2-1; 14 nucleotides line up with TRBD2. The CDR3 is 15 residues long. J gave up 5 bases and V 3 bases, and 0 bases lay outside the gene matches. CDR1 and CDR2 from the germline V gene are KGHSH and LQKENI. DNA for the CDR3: TGTGCCAGCTCACCGGGACTAGCGGGGGACAATGAGCAGTTCTTC. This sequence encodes CASSPGLAGDNEQFF.

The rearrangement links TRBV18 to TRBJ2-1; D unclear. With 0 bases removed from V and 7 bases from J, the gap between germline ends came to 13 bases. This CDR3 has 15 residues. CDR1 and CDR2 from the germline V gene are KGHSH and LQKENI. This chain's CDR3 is CASSPPSAPFNEQFF. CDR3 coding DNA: TGTGCCAGCTCACCACCGAGCGCCCCCTTTAATGAGCAGTTCTTC.

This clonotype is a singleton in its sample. The CDR3 loop is CASSPPGQGGDTQYF. For the CDR3, the DNA is TGTGCCAGCAGTCCTCCGGGACAGGGTGGAGATACGCAGTATTTT. This chain uses TRBV3-1 with TRBJ2-3; 9 positions agree with TRBD1. The CDR3 has 15 residues. Germline CDR1 reads LGHDT; CDR2 reads YNNKEL (reference sequence). Trimming removed 6 bases from V and 5 bases from J; junction bases left unmatched: 9.

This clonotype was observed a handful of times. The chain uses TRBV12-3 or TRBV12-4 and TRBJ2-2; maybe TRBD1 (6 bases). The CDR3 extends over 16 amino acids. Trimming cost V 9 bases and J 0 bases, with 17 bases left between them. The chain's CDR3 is CASGQGPWSNTGELFF. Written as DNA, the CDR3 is TGTGCCAGTGGGCAGGGGCCCTGGTCGAACACCGGGGAGCTGTTTTTT.

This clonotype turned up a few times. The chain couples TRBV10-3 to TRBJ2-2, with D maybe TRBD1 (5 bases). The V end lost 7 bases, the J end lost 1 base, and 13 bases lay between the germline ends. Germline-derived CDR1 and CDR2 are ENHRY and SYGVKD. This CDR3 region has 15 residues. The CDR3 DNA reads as TGTGCCATCAAAGAGGACAACCGGAACACCGGGGAGCTGTTTTTT. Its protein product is CAIKEDNRNTGELFF.

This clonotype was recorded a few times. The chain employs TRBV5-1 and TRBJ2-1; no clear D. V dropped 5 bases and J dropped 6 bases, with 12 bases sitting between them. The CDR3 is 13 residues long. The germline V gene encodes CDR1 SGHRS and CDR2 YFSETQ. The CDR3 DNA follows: TGCGCCAGCAGTGGCGATAATTCCAATGAGCAGTTCTTC. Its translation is CASSGDNSNEQFF.

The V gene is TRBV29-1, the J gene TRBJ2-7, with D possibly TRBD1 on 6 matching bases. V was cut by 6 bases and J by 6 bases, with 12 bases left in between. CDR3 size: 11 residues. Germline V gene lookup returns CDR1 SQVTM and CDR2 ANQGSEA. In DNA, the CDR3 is TGCAGCGTGGGGGACACCCTCGAGCAGTACTTC. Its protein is CSVGDTLEQYF.

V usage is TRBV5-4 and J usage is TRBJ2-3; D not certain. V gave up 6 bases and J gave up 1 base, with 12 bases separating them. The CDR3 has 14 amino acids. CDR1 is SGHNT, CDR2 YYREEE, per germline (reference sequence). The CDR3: CASNQRQGTDTQYF. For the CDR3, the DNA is TGTGCCAGCAACCAACGCCAGGGCACAGATACGCAGTATTTT.

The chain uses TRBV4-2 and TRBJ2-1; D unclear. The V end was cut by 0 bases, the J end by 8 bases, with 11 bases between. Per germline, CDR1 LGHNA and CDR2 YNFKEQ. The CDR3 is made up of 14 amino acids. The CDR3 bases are TGTGCCAGCAGCCAAGAGAGGACGATCCATGAGCAGTTCTTC. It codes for CASSQERTIHEQFF.

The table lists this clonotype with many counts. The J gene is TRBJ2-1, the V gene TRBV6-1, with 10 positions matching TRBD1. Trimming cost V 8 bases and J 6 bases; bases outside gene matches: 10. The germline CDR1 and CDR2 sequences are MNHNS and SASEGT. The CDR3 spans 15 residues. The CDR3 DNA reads TGTGCCAGCTCAGAATCCGGGACAGGGGTCAATGAGCAGTTCTTC. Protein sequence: CASSESGTGVNEQFF.

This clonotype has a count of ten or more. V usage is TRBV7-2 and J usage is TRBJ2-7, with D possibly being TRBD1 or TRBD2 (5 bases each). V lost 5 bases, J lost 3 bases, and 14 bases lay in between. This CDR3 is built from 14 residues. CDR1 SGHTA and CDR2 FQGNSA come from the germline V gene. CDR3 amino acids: CASSLGPAFYEQYF. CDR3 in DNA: TGTGCCAGCAGCCTGGGACCAGCCTTCTACGAGCAGTACTTC. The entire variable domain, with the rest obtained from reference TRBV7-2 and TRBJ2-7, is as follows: GAGVSQSPSNKVTEKGKDVELRCDPISGHTALYWYRQSLGQGLEFLIYFQGNSAPDKSGLPSDRFSAERTGGSVSTLTIQRTQQEDSAVYLCASSLGPAFYEQYFGPGTRLTVT.